This T cell receptor beta chain stems from a study of cytomegalovirus exposure and HLA in healthy donors. As concerns this clone: Its antigen is as yet unknown.

The study's findings and limits: Specific recognition of CMV antigens was confirmed in vitro for a few chains (all CMV-associated). Reportedly, diagnosis of cytomegalovirus status by the classifier showed high specificity and sensitivity. The study found most TCR sequences rare, yet found some public TCRs in many donors. The authors enumerated 150 to 200 TCR beta chains as linked to cytomegalovirus.

Measured with immunoSEQ multiplex PCR; TCRdb has only the in-frame clones, and not every one. The sample has 120,000 to 150,000 clones, just over 85% seen once. Germline CDR1 reads KGHSH; CDR2 reads LQKENI. Trimming shortened V by 5 bases and J by 6 bases, and 20 bases separated the two germline ends. CDR3 length: 16 amino acids. The TCR originated in a woman between 18 and 30 years old in good health and CMV-seropositive. V is TRBV18 and J is TRBJ1-5, with no clear D. Sequencing was carried out using PBMCs. CDR3 in DNA: TGTGCCAGCTCAAAGCCGGGCCCCGGAGGTGGTCAGCCCCAGCATTTT. It yields the protein CASSKPGPGGGQPQHF.